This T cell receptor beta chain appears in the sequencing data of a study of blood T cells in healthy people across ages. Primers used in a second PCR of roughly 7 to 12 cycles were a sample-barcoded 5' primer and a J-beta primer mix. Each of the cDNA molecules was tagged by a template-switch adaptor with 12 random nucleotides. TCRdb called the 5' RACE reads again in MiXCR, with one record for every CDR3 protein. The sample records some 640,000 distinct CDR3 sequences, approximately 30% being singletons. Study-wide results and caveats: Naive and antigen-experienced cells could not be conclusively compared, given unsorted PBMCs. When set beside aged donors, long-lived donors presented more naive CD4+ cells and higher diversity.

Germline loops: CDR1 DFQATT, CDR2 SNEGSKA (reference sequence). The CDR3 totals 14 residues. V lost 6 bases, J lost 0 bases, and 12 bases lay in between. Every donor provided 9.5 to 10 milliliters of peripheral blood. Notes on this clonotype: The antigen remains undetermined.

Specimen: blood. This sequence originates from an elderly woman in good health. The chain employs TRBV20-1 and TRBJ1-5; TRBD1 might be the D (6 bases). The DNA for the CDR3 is TGCAGTGCACAACAGGGAAATAGCAATCAGCCCCAGCATTTT. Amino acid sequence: CSAQQGNSNQPQHF.